What follows are 14 T cell receptor beta chains derived from one specimen sequenced in a study of T cell changes during pregnancy in multiple sclerosis. The table came from immunoSEQ multiplex PCR; TCRdb's copy has only in-frame clones and leaves some out. The repertoire consists of 61,000 or so clones, with 93% occurring once and the leading ten covering about 0.33%. Sequenced material: CD4+ T cells from peripheral blood mononuclear cells, taken before pregnancy. These TCRs come from a female donor with multiple sclerosis, enrolled in a pregnancy study.

The V call is TRBV7-2, the J call TRBJ2-7; 16 bases map to TRBD2. The V segment lost 3 bases and the J segment 7 bases; nucleotides outside the gene matches: 3. The CDR3 length is 15 residues. Per germline, CDR1 SGHTA and CDR2 FQGNSA. This chain's CDR3 is CASSLGLAGGGEQYF. The CDR3 bases are TGTGCCAGCAGCTTGGGACTAGCGGGAGGGGGGGAGCAGTACTTC.

The V and J genes are TRBV28 and TRBJ1-5; 7 bases agree with TRBD1. Germline CDR1 reads MDHEN; CDR2 reads SYDVKM. The length of the CDR3 is 15 residues. The ends lost 6 bases at V and 2 bases at J; junction bases unmatched: 7. The CDR3 spells CASRTDREGNQPQHF. The CDR3 coding sequence is TGTGCCAGCAGGACCGACAGGGAAGGCAATCAGCCCCAGCATTTT.

The chain combines TRBV6-5 with TRBJ2-1; D may be TRBD2 (6 bases). Trimming pared 5 bases from V and 4 bases from J, leaving 9 bases between. This CDR3 region has 13 residues. Germline CDR1 is MNHEY and CDR2 is SVGAGI. CDR3 sequence (DNA): TGTGCCAGCAGTCGGGACTGGTACAATGAGCAGTTCTTC. Protein sequence: CASSRDWYNEQFF.

The chain couples TRBV6-5 to TRBJ1-6; D possibly corresponds to TRBD1 (5 bases). Germline-derived CDR1 and CDR2 are MNHEY and SVGAGI. The length of the CDR3 is 14 residues. The V end lost 7 bases, the J end lost 10 bases, and 17 bases lay between the germline ends. DNA for the CDR3: TGTGCCAGCATCGCCGTCCAGGGCCAATCACCCCTCCACTTT. Translation: CASIAVQGQSPLHF.

Only one count was recorded for this clone. V gene TRBV5-1 combines with J gene TRBJ2-5; 11 nucleotides agree with TRBD2. The V and J ends lost 3 bases and 5 bases, in that order; junction bases with no gene match: 6. CDR3 size: 15 residues. Germline V gene data show CDR1 as SGHRS and CDR2 as YFSETQ. The CDR3 loop is CASSSLGTSGETQYF. The CDR3 DNA follows: TGCGCCAGCAGCTCCCTCGGGACTAGCGGTGAGACCCAGTACTTC.

The chain has TRBV7-2 and TRBJ1-2; no clear D gene. Germline-derived CDR1 and CDR2 are SGHTA and FQGNSA. The V end was cut by 5 bases, the J end by 0 bases, with 7 bases between. This CDR3 contains 13 residues. This CDR3 is CASSPQANYGYTF. The CDR3 DNA follows: TGTGCCAGCAGCCCCCAGGCTAACTATGGCTACACCTTC.

CDR3 residues: CASSLDGRGAFF. The CDR3, as DNA: TGTGCCAGCAGCTTGGACGGGCGGGGAGCTTTCTTT. This sequence joins TRBV5-4 and TRBJ1-1; D gene ambiguous. V was trimmed by 0 bases and J by 10 bases, leaving 10 bases between them. CDR3 length: 12 amino acids. CDR1 SGHNT and CDR2 YYREEE come from the germline V gene (reference sequence).

The CDR3 DNA follows: TGTGCCTGGAGTGGGGGACAGTTGAACACTGAAGCTTTCTTT. Translation gives CAWSGGQLNTEAFF. The V gene is TRBV30, the J gene TRBJ1-1; 7 nucleotides line up with TRBD1. V dropped 1 base and J dropped 0; count of bases not matched to a gene: 2. CDR1 is GTSNPN, CDR2 SVGIG, per germline (reference sequence). This CDR3 contains 14 residues.

This CDR3 is CASSSGRQFQNTEAFF. CDR3 in DNA: TGTGCCAGCAGCTCAGGCAGACAGTTCCAGAACACTGAAGCTTTCTTT. The J gene is TRBJ1-1, the V gene TRBV5-8; the D gene is possibly TRBD1 (5 bases). Trimming left V 3 bases short and J 1 base short, with 16 bases between. The germline V gene has CDR1 SGHTS and CDR2 YDEGEE. The length of the CDR3 is 16 residues.

This rearrangement joins TRBV5-8 to TRBJ2-6; possibly TRBD2 for D (5 bases). The germline CDR1 and CDR2 sequences are SGHTS and YDEGEE. This CDR3 has 15 amino acids. Between the trimmed V and J ends, which lost 4 bases and 2 bases, there was a span of 10 bases. This chain's CDR3 is CASSMRVAGANVLTF. For the CDR3, the DNA is TGTGCCAGCAGCATGAGGGTGGCTGGGGCCAACGTCCTGACTTTC.

This rearrangement joins TRBV7-6 to TRBJ2-5; D remains ambiguous. Trimming shortened V by 3 bases and J by 3 bases, and 11 bases separated the two germline ends. This CDR3 is 14 amino acids long. CDR1 is SGHVS, CDR2 FNYEAQ, per germline. The CDR3 DNA sequence: TGTGCCAGCAGCTTTTTGGCGGTTAAAGAGACCCAGTACTTC. It encodes CASSFLAVKETQYF.

The chain joins TRBV6-5 to TRBJ2-5; D may be TRBD1 (5 bases). Germline V gene sequence: CDR1 MNHEY, CDR2 SVGAGI. Trimming took off 6 bases at V and 0 bases at J, with 11 bases between the two ends. CDR3 length: 14 residues. The CDR3 spells CASRKQGYQETQYF. As DNA, the CDR3 is TGTGCCAGCAGAAAGCAGGGATACCAAGAGACCCAGTACTTC.

V usage is TRBV28 and J usage is TRBJ2-2; D unclear. V was clipped by 1 base and J by 3 bases, with 3 bases between them. The CDR3 loop spans 13 amino acids. The germline gives CDR1 MDHEN, CDR2 SYDVKM. CDR3: CASSLSHTGELFF. Written as DNA, the CDR3 is TGTGCCAGCAGTTTATCTCACACCGGGGAGCTGTTTTTT.

This rearrangement joins TRBV6-5 to TRBJ2-1, with a possible D match to TRBD2 (6 bases). Trimming took 4 bases from V and 7 from J, leaving 20 bases between them. Germline CDR1 reads MNHEY; CDR2 reads SVGAGI. The CDR3 totals 16 residues. CDR3 coding DNA: TGTGCCAGCAGTTGGGGTAGCGGAGCCCGGTTGAATGAGCAGTTCTTC. It translates to CASSWGSGARLNEQFF.